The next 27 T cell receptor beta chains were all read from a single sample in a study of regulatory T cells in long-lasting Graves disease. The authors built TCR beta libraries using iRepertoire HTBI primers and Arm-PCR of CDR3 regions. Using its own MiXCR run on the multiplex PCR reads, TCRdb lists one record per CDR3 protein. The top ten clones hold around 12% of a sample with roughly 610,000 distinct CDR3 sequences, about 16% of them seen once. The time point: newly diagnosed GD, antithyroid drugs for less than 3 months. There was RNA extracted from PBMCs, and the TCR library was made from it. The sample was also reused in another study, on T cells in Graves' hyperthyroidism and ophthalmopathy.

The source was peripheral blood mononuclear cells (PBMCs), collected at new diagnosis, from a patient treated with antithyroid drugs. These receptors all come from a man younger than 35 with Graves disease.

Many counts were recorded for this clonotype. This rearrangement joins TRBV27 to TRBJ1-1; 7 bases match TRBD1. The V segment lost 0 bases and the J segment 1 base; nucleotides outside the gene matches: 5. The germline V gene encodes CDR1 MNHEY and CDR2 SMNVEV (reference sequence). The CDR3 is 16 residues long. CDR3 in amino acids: CASSLSNRGPNTEAFF. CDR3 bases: TGTGCCAGCAGTTTATCGAATAGGGGGCCGAACACTGAAGCTTTCTTT.

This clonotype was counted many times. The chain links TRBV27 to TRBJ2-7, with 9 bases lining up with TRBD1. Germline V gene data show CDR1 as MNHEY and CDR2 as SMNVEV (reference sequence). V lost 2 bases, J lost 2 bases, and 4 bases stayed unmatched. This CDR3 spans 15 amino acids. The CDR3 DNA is TGTGCCAGCAGTTTAGGGACAGGGAGGCCCTACGAGCAGTACTTC. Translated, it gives CASSLGTGRPYEQYF.

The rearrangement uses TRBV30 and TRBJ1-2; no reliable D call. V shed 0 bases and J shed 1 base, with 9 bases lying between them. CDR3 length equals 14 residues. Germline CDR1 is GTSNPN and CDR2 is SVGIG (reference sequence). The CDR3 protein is CAWSVDRVNYGYTF. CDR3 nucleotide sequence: TGTGCCTGGAGTGTAGATAGGGTTAACTATGGCTACACCTTC.

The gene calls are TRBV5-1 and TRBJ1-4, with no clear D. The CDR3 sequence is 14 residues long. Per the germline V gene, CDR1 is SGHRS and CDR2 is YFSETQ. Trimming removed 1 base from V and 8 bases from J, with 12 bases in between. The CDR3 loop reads CASSLRPRDEKLFF. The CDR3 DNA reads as TGCGCCAGCAGCTTGCGACCCCGCGACGAAAAACTGTTTTTT. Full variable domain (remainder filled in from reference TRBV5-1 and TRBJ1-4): KAGVTQTPRYLIKTRGQQVTLSCSPISGHRSVSWYQQTPGQGLQFLFEYFSETQRNKGNFPGRFSGRQFSNSRSEMNVSTLELGDSALYLCASSLRPRDEKLFFGSGTQLSVL.

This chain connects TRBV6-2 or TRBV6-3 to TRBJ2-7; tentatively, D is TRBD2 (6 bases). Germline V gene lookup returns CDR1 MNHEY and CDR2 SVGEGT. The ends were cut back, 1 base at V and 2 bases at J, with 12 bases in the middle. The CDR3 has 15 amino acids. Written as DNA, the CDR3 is TGTGCCAGCAGTTACTTGGGGGGTACCGCCTACGAGCAGTACTTC. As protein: CASSYLGGTAYEQYF.

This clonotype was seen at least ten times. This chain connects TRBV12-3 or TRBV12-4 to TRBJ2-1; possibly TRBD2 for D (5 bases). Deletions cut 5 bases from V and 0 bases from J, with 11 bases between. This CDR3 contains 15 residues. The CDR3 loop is CASSDGLSSYNEQFF. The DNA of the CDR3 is TGTGCCAGCAGTGATGGACTTAGCTCCTACAATGAGCAGTTCTTC.

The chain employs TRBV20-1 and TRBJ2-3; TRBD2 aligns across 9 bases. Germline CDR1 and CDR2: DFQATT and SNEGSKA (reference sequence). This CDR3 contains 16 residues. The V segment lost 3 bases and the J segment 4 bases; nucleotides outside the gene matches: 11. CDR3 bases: TGCAGTGCTAGTATGGGCGGGAGGGCCTTCGCAGATACGCAGTATTTT. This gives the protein CSASMGGRAFADTQYF.

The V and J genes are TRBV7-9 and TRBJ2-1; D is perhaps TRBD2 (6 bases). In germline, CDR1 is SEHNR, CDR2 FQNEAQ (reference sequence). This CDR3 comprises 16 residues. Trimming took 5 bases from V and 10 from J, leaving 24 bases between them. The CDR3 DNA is TGTGCCAGCAGCCCCCCTGGAGGAGGGCTTTCTAGGGAGCAGTTCTTC. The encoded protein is CASSPPGGGLSREQFF.

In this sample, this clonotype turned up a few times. The chain's CDR3 is CASSYSLQGAAFF. The CDR3 DNA follows: TGTGCCAGCAGTTACTCATTGCAGGGCGCAGCTTTCTTT. The chain uses TRBV6-5 and TRBJ1-1; the D gene is possibly TRBD1 (5 bases). V gave up 0 bases and J gave up 10 bases, with 12 bases separating them. CDR1 and CDR2 (germline): MNHEY, SVGAGI. The CDR3 is made up of 13 amino acids.

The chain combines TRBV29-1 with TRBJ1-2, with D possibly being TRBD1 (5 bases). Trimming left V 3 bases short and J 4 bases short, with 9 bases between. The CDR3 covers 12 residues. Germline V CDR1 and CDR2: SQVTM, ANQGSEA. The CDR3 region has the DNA TGCAGCGTTGAGATAGGGGCCTATGGCTACACCTTC. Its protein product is CSVEIGAYGYTF.

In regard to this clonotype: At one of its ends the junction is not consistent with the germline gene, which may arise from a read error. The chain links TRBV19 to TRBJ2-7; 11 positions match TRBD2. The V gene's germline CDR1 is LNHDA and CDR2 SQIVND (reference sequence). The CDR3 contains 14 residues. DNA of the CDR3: TGTGCCGGTAGTGGGACTAGCGGTGACTACGAGCAGTACTTC. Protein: CAGSGTSGDYEQYF. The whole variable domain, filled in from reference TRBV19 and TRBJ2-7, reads DGGITQSPKYLFRKEGQNVTLSCEQNLNHDAMYWYRQDPGQGLRLIYYSQIVNDFQKGDIAEGYSVSREKKESFPLTVTSAQKNPTAFYLCAGSGTSGDYEQYFGPGTRLTVT.

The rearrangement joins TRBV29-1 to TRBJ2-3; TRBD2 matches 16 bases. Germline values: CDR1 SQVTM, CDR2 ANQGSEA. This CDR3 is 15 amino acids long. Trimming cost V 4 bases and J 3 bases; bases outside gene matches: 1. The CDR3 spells CSVAGLAGGTDTQYF. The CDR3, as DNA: TGCAGCGTTGCGGGACTAGCGGGAGGGACAGATACGCAGTATTTT.

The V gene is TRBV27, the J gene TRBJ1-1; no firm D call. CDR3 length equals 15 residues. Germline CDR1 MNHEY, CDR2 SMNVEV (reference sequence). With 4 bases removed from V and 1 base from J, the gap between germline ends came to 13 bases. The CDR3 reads CASSYPPPRNTEAFF. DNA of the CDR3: TGTGCCAGCAGTTACCCCCCCCCAAGGAACACTGAAGCTTTCTTT.

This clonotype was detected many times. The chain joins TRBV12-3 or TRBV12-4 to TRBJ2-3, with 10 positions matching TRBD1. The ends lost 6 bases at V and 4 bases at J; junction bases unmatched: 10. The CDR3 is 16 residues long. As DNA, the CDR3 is TGTGCCAGCAGGGCCCGTAGGACAGGGGGGCCAGATACGCAGTATTTT. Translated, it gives CASRARRTGGPDTQYF.

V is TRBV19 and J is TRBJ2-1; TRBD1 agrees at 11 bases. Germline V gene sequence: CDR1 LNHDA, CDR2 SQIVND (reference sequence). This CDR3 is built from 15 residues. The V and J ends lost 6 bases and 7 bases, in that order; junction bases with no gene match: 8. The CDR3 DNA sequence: TGTGCCAGTAGCCTTGGGACAGGGGGAGGTAATGAGCAGTTCTTC. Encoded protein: CASSLGTGGGNEQFF.

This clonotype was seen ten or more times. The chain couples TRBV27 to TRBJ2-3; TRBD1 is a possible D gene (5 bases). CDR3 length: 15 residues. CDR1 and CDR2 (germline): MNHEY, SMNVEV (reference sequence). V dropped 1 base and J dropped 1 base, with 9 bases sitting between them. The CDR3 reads CASSLFARGTDTQYF. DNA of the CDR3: TGTGCCAGCAGTTTATTTGCCAGGGGCACAGATACGCAGTATTTT.

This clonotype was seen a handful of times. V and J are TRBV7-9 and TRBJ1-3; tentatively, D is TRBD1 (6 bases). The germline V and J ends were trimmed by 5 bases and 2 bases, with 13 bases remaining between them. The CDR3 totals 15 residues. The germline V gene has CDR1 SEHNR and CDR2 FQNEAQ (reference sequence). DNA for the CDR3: TGTGCCAGCAGCCCTCGGGCAGGGGCTGGAAACACCATATATTTT. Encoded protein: CASSPRAGAGNTIYF.

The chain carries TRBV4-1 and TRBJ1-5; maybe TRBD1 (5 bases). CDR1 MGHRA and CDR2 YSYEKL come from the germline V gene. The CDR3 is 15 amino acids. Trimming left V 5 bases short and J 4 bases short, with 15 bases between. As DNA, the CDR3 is TGCGCCAGCAGCTTTATACCCCAGGGTAATCAGCCCCAGCATTTT. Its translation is CASSFIPQGNQPQHF.

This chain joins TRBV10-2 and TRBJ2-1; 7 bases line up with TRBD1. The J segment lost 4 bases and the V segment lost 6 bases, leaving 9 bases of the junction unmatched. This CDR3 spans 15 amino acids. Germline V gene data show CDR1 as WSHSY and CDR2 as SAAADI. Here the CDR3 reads CASRTPGQNYNEQFF. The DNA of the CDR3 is TGCGCCAGCAGGACCCCGGGACAGAATTACAATGAGCAGTTCTTC.

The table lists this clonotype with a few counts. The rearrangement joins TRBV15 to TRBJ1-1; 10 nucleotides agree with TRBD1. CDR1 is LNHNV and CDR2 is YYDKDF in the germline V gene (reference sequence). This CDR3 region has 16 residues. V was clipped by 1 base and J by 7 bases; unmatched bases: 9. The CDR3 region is CATSRGPGQGVFEAFF. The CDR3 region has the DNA TGTGCCACCAGCAGAGGACCAGGACAGGGGGTATTTGAAGCTTTCTTT.

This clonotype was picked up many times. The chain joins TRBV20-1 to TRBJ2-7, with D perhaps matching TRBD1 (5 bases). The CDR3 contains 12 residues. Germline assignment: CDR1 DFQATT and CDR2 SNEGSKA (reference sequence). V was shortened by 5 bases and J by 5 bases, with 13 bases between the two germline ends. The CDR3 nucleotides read TGCAGTGCTCCGGGCATCAGGGACGAGCAGTACTTC. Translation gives CSAPGIRDEQYF.

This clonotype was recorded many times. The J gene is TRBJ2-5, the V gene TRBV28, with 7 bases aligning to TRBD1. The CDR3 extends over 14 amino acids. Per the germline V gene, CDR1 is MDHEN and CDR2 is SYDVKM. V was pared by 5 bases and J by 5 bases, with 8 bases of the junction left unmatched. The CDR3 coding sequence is TGTGCCAGCAGTACTCGGGACAGTGGGGAGACCCAGTACTTC. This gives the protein CASSTRDSGETQYF.

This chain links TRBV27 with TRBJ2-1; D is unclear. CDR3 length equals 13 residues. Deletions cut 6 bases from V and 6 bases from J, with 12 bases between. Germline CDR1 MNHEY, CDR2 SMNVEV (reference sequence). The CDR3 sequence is CASSLSRINEQFF. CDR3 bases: TGTGCCAGCAGCCTTAGTCGGATCAATGAGCAGTTCTTC.

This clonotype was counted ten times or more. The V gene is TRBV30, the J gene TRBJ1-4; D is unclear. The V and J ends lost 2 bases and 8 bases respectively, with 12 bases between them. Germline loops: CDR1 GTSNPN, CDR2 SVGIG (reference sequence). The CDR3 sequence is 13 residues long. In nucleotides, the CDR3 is TGTGCCTGGAGTCCCGGACGGGAGGAAAAACTGTTTTTT. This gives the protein CAWSPGREEKLFF.

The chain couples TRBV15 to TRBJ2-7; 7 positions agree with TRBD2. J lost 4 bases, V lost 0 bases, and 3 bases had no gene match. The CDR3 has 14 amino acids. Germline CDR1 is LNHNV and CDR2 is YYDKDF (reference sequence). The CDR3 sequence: CATSRDTGGYEQYF. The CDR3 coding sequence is TGTGCCACCAGCAGAGATACGGGGGGATACGAGCAGTACTTC.

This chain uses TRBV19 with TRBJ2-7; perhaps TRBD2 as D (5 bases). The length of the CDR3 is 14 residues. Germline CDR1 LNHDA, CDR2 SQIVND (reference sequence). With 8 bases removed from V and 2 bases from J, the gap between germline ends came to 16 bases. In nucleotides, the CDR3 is TGTGCCAGTTCCGCCCTAGCCGGTACCTACGAGCAGTACTTC. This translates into CASSALAGTYEQYF. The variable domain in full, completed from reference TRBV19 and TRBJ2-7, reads DGGITQSPKYLFRKEGQNVTLSCEQNLNHDAMYWYRQDPGQGLRLIYYSQIVNDFQKGDIAEGYSVSREKKESFPLTVTSAQKNPTAFYLCASSALAGTYEQYFGPGTRLTVT.

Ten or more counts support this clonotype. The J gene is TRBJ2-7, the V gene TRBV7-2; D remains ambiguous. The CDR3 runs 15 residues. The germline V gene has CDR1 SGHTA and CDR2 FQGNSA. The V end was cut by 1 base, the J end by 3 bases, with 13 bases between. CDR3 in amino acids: CASSLEGLVFYEQYF. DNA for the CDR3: TGTGCCAGCAGCTTAGAGGGTCTAGTATTCTACGAGCAGTACTTC.